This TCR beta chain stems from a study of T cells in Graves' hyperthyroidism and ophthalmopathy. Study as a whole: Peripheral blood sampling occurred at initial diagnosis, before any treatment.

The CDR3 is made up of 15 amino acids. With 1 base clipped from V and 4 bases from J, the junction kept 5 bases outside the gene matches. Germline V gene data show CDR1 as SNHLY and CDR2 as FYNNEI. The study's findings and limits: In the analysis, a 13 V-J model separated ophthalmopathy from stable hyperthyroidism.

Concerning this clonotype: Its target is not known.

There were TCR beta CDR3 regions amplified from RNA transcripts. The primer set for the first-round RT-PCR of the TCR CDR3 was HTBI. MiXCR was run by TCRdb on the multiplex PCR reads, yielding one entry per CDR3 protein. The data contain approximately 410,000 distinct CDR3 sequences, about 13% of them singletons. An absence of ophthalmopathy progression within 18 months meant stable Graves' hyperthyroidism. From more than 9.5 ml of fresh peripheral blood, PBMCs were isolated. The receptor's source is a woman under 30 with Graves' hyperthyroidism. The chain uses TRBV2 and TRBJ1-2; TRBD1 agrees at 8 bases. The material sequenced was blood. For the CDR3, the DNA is TGTGCCAGCAGTGAAGGCTCAGGGGGCGCCTATGGCTACACCTTC. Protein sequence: CASSEGSGGAYGYTF.